This TCR beta chain was captured in a study of T cell repertoires in cytomegalovirus infection. The wider study: It was the public TCR beta signatures that indicated both CMV infection and matching HLA type.

This clonotype has only a few counts. What it binds is unknown. TCRdb re-called the reads through MiXCR, storing one row per CDR3 protein. The sample yields 570,000 or so distinct CDR3 sequences, 40% seen once. Sequencing used cultured PBMCs, obtained from culture after CMV antigen stimulation. The sequence came from a human donor in good health (CMV status not recorded). Some clones in this sample may be carry-over from other donors' samples.

CDR3 sequence reads: CASSLTGGATEAFF. The CDR3 nucleotides read TGTGCCAGCAGTTTGACAGGGGGCGCGACTGAAGCTTTCTTT. The gene calls are TRBV2 and TRBJ1-1; 10 bases line up with TRBD1. Looked up from germline, CDR1 is SNHLY and CDR2 is FYNNEI. The CDR3 contains 14 residues. V gave up 5 bases and J gave up 5 bases; unmatched junction bases: 5.